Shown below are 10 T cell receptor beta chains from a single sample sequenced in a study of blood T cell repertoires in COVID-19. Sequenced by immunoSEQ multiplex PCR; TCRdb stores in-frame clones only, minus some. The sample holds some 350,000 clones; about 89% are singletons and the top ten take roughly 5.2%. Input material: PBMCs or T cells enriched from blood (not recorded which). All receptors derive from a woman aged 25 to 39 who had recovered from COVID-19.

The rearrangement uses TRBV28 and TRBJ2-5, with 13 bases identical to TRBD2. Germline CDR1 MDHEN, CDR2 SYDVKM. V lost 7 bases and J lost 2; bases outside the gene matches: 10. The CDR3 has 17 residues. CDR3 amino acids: CASINPGLAGQQETQYF. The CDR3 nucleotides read TGTGCCAGCATTAACCCGGGACTAGCGGGGCAGCAAGAGACCCAGTACTTC.

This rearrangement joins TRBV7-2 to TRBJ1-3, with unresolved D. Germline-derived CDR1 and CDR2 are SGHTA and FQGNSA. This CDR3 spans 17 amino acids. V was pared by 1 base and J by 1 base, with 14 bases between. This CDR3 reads CASSLGRRGVSGNTIYF. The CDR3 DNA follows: TGTGCCAGCAGCTTAGGCCGTCGGGGAGTATCTGGAAACACCATATATTTT.

In DNA form, the CDR3 reads TGCAGTGCTAGAGAGGGGGCGGAGCAGTACTTC. This translates into CSAREGAEQYF. This sequence joins TRBV20-1 and TRBJ2-7; D may be TRBD1 (6 bases). Between the trimmed V and J ends, which lost 0 bases and 7 bases, there was a span of 7 bases. The CDR3 extends over 11 amino acids. Germline-derived CDR1 and CDR2 are DFQATT and SNEGSKA (reference sequence).

The CDR3 loop reads CAISDAGSETQYF. CDR3 nucleotide sequence: TGTGCCATCAGTGATGCGGGCTCGGAGACCCAGTACTTC. The chain recombines TRBV10-3 with TRBJ2-5; D perhaps matches TRBD2 (5 bases). The CDR3 contains 13 residues. Trimming stripped 3 bases from V and 5 bases from J, with 10 bases between. The germline V gene has CDR1 ENHRY and CDR2 SYGVKD.

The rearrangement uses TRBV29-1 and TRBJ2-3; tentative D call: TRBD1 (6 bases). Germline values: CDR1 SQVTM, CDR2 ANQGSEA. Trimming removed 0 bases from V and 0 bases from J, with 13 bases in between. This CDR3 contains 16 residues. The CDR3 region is CSVEDPRGTSTDTQYF. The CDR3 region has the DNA TGCAGCGTTGAAGATCCCAGGGGCACTAGCACAGATACGCAGTATTTT.

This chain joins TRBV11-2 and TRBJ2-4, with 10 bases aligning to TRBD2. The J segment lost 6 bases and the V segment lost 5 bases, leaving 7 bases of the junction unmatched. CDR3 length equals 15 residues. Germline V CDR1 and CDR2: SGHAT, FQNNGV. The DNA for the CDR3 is TGTGCCAGCAGCCCAAGCGGGGGGGCTTCAAACATTCAGTACTTC. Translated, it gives CASSPSGGASNIQYF.

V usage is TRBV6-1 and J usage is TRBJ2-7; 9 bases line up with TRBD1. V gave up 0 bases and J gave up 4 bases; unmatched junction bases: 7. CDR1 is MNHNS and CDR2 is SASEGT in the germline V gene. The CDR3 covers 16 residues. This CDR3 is CASSEAAQGAPYEQYF. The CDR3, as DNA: TGTGCCAGCAGTGAAGCGGCACAGGGGGCCCCTTACGAGCAGTACTTC.

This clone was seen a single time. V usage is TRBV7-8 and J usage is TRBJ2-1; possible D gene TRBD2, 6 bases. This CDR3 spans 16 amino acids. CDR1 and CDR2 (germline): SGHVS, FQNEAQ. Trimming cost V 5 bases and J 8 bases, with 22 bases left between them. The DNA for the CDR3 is TGTGCCAGCAGCCTGACTTCCGGCCTATGGGGGGATGAGCAGTTCTTC. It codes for CASSLTSGLWGDEQFF.

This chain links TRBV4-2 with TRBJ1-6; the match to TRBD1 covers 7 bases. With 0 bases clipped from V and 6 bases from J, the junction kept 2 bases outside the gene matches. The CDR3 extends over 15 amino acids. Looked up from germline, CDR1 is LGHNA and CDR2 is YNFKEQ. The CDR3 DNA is TGTGCCAGCAGCCAAGATGGGACAGCTAATTCACCCCTCCACTTT. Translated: CASSQDGTANSPLHF.

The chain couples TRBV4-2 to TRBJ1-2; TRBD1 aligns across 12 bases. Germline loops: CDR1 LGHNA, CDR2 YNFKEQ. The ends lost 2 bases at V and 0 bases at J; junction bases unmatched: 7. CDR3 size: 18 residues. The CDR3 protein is CASSQTWDRGPSNYGYTF. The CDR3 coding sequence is TGTGCCAGCAGCCAAACCTGGGACAGGGGGCCCTCTAACTATGGCTACACCTTC.